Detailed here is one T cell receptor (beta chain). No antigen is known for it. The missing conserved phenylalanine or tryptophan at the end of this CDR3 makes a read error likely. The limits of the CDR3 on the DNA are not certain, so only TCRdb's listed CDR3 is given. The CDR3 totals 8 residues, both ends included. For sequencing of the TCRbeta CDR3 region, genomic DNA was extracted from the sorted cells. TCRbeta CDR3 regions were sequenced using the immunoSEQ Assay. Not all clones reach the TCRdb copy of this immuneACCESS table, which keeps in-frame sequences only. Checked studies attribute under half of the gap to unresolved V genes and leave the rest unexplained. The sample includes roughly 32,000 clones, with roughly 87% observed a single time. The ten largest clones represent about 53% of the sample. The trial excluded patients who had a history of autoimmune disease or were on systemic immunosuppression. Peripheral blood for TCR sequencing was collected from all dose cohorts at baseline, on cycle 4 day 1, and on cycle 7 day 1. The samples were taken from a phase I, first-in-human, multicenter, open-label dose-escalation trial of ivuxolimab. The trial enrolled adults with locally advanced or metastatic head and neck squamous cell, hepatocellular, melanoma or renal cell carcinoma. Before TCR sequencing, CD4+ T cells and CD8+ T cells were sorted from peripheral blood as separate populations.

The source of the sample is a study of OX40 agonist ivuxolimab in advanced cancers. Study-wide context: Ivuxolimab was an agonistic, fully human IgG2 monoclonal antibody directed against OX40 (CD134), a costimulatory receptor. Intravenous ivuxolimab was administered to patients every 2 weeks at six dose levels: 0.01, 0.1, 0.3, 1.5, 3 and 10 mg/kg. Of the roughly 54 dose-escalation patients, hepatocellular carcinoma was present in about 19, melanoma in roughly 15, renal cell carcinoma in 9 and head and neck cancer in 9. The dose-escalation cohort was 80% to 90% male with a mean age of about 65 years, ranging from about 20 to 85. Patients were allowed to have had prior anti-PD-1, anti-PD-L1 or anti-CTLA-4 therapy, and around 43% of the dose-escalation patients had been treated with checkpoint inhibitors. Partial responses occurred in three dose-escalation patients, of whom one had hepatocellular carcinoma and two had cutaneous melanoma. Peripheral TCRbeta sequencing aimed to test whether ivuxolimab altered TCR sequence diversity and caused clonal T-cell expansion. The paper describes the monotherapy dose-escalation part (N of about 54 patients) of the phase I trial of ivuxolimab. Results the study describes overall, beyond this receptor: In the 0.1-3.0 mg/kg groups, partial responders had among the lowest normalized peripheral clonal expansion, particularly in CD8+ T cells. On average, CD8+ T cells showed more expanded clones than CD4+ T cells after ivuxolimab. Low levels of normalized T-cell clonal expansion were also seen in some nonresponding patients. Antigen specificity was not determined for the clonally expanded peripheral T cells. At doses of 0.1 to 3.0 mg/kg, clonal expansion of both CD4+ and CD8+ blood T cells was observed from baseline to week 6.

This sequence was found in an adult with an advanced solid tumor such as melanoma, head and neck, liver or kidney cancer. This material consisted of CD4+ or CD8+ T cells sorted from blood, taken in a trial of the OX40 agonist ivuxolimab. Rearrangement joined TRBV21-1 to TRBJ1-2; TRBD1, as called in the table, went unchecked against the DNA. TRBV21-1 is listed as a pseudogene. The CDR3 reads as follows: CASSAPDS.